Shown below are 25 T cell receptor beta chains from a single sample sequenced in a study of cytomegalovirus exposure and HLA in healthy donors. A multiplex PCR was run with 60 Vbeta primers and 13 Jbeta primers. Generated by immunoSEQ multiplex PCR, the TCRdb table keeps only in-frame clones and is missing some. The repertoire table contains around 150,000 clones. Sequences were obtained from PBMCs. These TCRs come from a woman aged 55-70 years in good health and CMV-seronegative.

V and J are TRBV5-1 and TRBJ2-7; the match to TRBD1 covers 8 bases. CDR3 length: 14 residues. V shed 4 bases and J 4 bases; nucleotides not matched to a gene: 7. Per germline, CDR1 SGHRS and CDR2 YFSETQ. Here the CDR3 reads CASSVDRERYEQYF. CDR3 DNA: TGCGCCAGCAGCGTGGACAGGGAGCGGTACGAGCAGTACTTC.

The gene calls are TRBV7-2 and TRBJ2-7, with D tentatively TRBD1 (5 bases). V lost 2 bases, J lost 5 bases, and 13 bases lay in between. This CDR3 region has 14 residues. Germline V gives CDR1 SGHTA, CDR2 FQGNSA. CDR3 in DNA: TGTGCCAGCAGCTTAAGGCGCAGGGAACACGAGCAGTACTTC. This encodes CASSLRRREHEQYF.

This chain joins TRBV9 and TRBJ2-1; 7 bases fit TRBD1. The V gene end was trimmed by 4 bases and the J gene end by 2 bases; junction bases not matched to a gene: 6. The CDR3 spans 15 residues. In germline, CDR1 is SGDLS, CDR2 YYNGEE. The CDR3 protein is CASSPTGTAYNEQFF. The CDR3 DNA follows: TGTGCCAGCAGCCCAACCGGGACAGCCTACAATGAGCAGTTCTTC. The whole variable domain, filled in from reference TRBV9 and TRBJ2-1, reads DSGVTQTPKHLITATGQRVTLRCSPRSGDLSVYWYQQSLDQGLQFLIQYYNGEERAKGNILERFSAQQFPDLHSELNLSSLELGDSALYFCASSPTGTAYNEQFFGPGTRLTVL.

The chain couples TRBV4-1 to TRBJ2-2; 8 nucleotides match TRBD1. The CDR3 is 14 residues long. J lost 6 bases, V lost 6 bases, and 6 bases had no gene match. In germline, CDR1 is MGHRA, CDR2 YSYEKL. The CDR3 DNA is TGCGCCAGCAGAGATTACAGGGGGGCCGGGGAGCTGTTTTTT. This codes for CASRDYRGAGELFF.

This chain links TRBV2 with TRBJ1-5; the match to TRBD1 covers 7 bases. Germline trimming cut 6 bases from V and 0 bases from J; bases unmatched to any gene: 11. CDR1 SNHLY and CDR2 FYNNEI come from the germline V gene. This CDR3 is built from 17 residues. The CDR3 region is CASSHRDSLYSNQPQHF. CDR3 coding DNA: TGTGCCAGCAGCCATCGGGACAGTCTCTATAGCAATCAGCCCCAGCATTTT.

This chain uses TRBV5-1 with TRBJ2-7, with D tentatively TRBD1 (6 bases). V was cut by 0 bases and J by 5 bases, with 12 bases left in between. The CDR3 extends over 14 amino acids. Germline V gives CDR1 SGHRS, CDR2 YFSETQ. CDR3 coding DNA: TGCGCCAGCAGCTTGGTACAGGGAAGTGACGAGCAGTACTTC. This encodes CASSLVQGSDEQYF.

This rearrangement joins TRBV6-1 to TRBJ1-5, with 9 bases lining up with TRBD1. Germline V gene lookup returns CDR1 MNHNS and CDR2 SASEGT. This CDR3 is 19 amino acids long. Losses at the gene ends were 3 bases for V and 0 bases for J; bases not matched to a gene: 12. CDR3 sequence (DNA): TGTGCCAGCAGTGATCTCACAGGGGGCGGCTATTATAGCAATCAGCCCCAGCATTTT. Translating it yields CASSDLTGGGYYSNQPQHF.

The genes are TRBV7-2 and TRBJ2-5; 12 bases fit TRBD2. The CDR3 length is 16 residues. Germline-derived CDR1 and CDR2 are SGHTA and FQGNSA. The ends lost 5 bases at V and 2 bases at J; junction bases unmatched: 6. CDR3 DNA sequence: TGTGCCAGCAGCCAGACTAGCGGGGGACTACAAGAGACCCAGTACTTC. It specifies CASSQTSGGLQETQYF.

The chain carries TRBV2 and TRBJ1-2, with 7 bases aligning to TRBD1. This CDR3 region has 12 residues. Germline values: CDR1 SNHLY, CDR2 FYNNEI. V dropped 10 bases and J dropped 6; count of bases not matched to a gene: 8. DNA of the CDR3: TGTGCCATACAGGGGTACTTAGATGGCTACACCTTC. Its protein product is CAIQGYLDGYTF. Full variable domain (remainder filled in from reference TRBV2 and TRBJ1-2): EPEVTQTPSHQVTQMGQEVILRCVPISNHLYFYWYRQILGQKVEFLVSFYNNEISEKSEIFDDQFSVERPDGSNFTLKIRSTKLEDSAMYFCAIQGYLDGYTFGSGTRLTVV.

The chain carries TRBV5-1 and TRBJ1-1, with a tentative D call TRBD1 (6 bases). Looked up from germline, CDR1 is SGHRS and CDR2 is YFSETQ. The length of the CDR3 is 15 residues. The germline V and J ends were trimmed by 2 bases and 5 bases, with 16 bases remaining between them. In DNA form, the CDR3 reads TGCGCCAGCAGCTTCGGAACAGGGCTTGGGACTGAAGCTTTCTTT. This codes for CASSFGTGLGTEAFF.

The J gene is TRBJ2-3, the V gene TRBV6-5, with a tentative D call TRBD1 (6 bases). Germline CDR1 is MNHEY and CDR2 is SVGAGI. The CDR3 totals 16 residues. Trimming shortened V by 0 bases and J by 5 bases, and 15 bases separated the two germline ends. The CDR3 sequence: CASSYSGRGGIDTQYF. The CDR3 DNA reads as TGTGCCAGCAGTTACTCGGGCAGGGGTGGTATAGATACGCAGTATTTT.

V and J are TRBV4-2 and TRBJ2-2; TRBD2 agrees at 8 bases. Germline V CDR1 and CDR2: LGHNA, YNFKEQ. After removal of 4 bases from V and 6 bases from J, the junction contained 10 bases not matched to a gene. The CDR3 runs to 16 residues. CDR3 DNA: TGTGCCAGCAGCCGCCAAGGACTAGCTGTGGCCGGGGAGCTGTTTTTT. It translates to CASSRQGLAVAGELFF.

The rearrangement uses TRBV27 and TRBJ1-2; tentative D call: TRBD1 (6 bases). V was trimmed by 3 bases and J by 4 bases, leaving 18 bases between them. The germline gives CDR1 MNHEY, CDR2 SMNVEV (reference sequence). The CDR3 sequence is 16 residues long. For the CDR3, the DNA is TGTGCCAGCAGTTTCTTGGGGGCGGGTTCTCTCTATGGCTACACCTTC. Encoded protein: CASSFLGAGSLYGYTF.

The CDR3 reads CASLGTVDAETQYF. The DNA of the CDR3 is TGTGCTAGCTTGGGGACAGTGGATGCGGAGACCCAGTACTTC. The chain employs TRBV7-8 and TRBJ2-5, with 7 bases that match TRBD1. Germline V gives CDR1 SGHVS, CDR2 FQNEAQ. This CDR3 spans 14 amino acids.

The V gene is TRBV7-2, the J gene TRBJ1-5; no clear D gene. The germline V gene encodes CDR1 SGHTA and CDR2 FQGNSA. CDR3 length equals 15 residues. Trimming shortened V by 3 bases and J by 0 bases, and 9 bases separated the two germline ends. CDR3 nucleotides: TGTGCCAGCAGCTTCTTGGCGGATAGCAATCAGCCCCAGCATTTT. Residues: CASSFLADSNQPQHF. Based on the CDR3 plus reference TRBV7-2 and TRBJ1-5, the full variable domain is GAGVSQSPSNKVTEKGKDVELRCDPISGHTALYWYRQSLGQGLEFLIYFQGNSAPDKSGLPSDRFSAERTGGSVSTLTIQRTQQEDSAVYLCASSFLADSNQPQHFGDGTRLSIL.

The chain joins TRBV2 to TRBJ1-2, with D possibly being TRBD1 (5 bases). V lost 3 bases and J lost 7, with 12 bases in between. Germline values: CDR1 SNHLY, CDR2 FYNNEI. This CDR3 is 13 amino acids long. CDR3 protein: CASSEAGRGGYTF. The CDR3 DNA is TGTGCCAGCAGTGAGGCAGGAAGGGGTGGCTACACCTTC. Filled out from reference TRBV2 and TRBJ1-2, the complete variable domain reads EPEVTQTPSHQVTQMGQEVILRCVPISNHLYFYWYRQILGQKVEFLVSFYNNEISEKSEIFDDQFSVERPDGSNFTLKIRSTKLEDSAMYFCASSEAGRGGYTFGSGTRLTVV.

The rearrangement joins TRBV5-4 to TRBJ1-4; no clear D gene. The V gene lost 3 bases and the J gene lost 3 bases, with 12 bases spanning the gap. The CDR3 has 15 residues. Germline V gene sequence: CDR1 SGHNT, CDR2 YYREEE (reference sequence). CDR3 amino acids: CASSSPSEANEKLFF. The CDR3 nucleotides read TGTGCCAGCAGCTCCCCCTCGGAGGCTAATGAAAAACTGTTTTTT. The entire variable domain, with the rest obtained from reference TRBV5-4 and TRBJ1-4, is as follows: ETGVTQSPTHLIKTRGQQVTLRCSSQSGHNTVSWYQQALGQGPQFIFQYYREEENGRGNFPPRFSGLQFPNYSSELNVNALELDDSALYLCASSSPSEANEKLFFGSGTQLSVL.

V gene TRBV7-9 combines with J gene TRBJ1-2, with D tentatively TRBD1 (5 bases). This CDR3 is 18 amino acids long. V was trimmed by 5 bases and J by 2 bases, leaving 24 bases between them. Germline loops: CDR1 SEHNR, CDR2 FQNEAQ (reference sequence). The CDR3 DNA reads TGTGCCAGCAGCCCCCAGGGTTTACCACCCAACGGGAACTATGGCTACACCTTC. This gives the protein CASSPQGLPPNGNYGYTF.

This chain uses TRBV5-1 with TRBJ1-2; 8 bases match TRBD1. This CDR3 spans 14 amino acids. V shed 2 bases, J shed 3 bases, and the junction held 3 bases outside the gene matches. Germline V gene data show CDR1 as SGHRS and CDR2 as YFSETQ. CDR3: CASSFTGGDYGYTF. In DNA form, the CDR3 reads TGCGCCAGCAGCTTTACAGGGGGGGACTATGGCTACACCTTC.

V usage is TRBV7-3 and J usage is TRBJ2-1; TRBD1 agrees at 8 bases. The length of the CDR3 is 15 residues. Germline trimming cut 5 bases from V and 2 bases from J; bases unmatched to any gene: 5. Germline V lookup: CDR1 SGHTA, CDR2 FQGTGA. CDR3 in DNA: TGTGCCAGCAGCGCGCAGGGGGCGGCCTACAATGAGCAGTTCTTC. Residues: CASSAQGAAYNEQFF.

The V call is TRBV15, the J call TRBJ2-7; 7 bases line up with TRBD1. The CDR3 covers 17 residues. CDR1 and CDR2 from the germline V gene are LNHNV and YYDKDF (reference sequence). V was clipped by 0 bases and J by 3 bases; unmatched bases: 11. The CDR3: CATSREKTGETNYEQYF. The CDR3 coding sequence is TGTGCCACCAGCAGAGAGAAAACAGGGGAGACAAACTACGAGCAGTACTTC.

The chain recombines TRBV6-5 with TRBJ2-1; 9 positions agree with TRBD1. Germline lookup yields CDR1 MNHEY and CDR2 SVGAGI. The trim removed 4 bases at V and 8 bases at J, leaving 9 bases unmatched. The CDR3 consists of 15 residues. CDR3 region: CASSLTGQGKHEQFF. CDR3 DNA: TGTGCCAGCAGTTTAACGGGACAGGGAAAACATGAGCAGTTCTTC.

This chain uses TRBV29-1 with TRBJ1-4; maybe TRBD1 (6 bases). CDR3 length: 13 amino acids. Trimming shortened V by 6 bases and J by 7 bases, and 15 bases separated the two germline ends. Germline CDR1 is SQVTM and CDR2 is ANQGSEA. DNA for the CDR3: TGCAGCGTCACCCAGGGGTTGGGTGAAAAACTGTTTTTT. Its translation is CSVTQGLGEKLFF.

The chain recombines TRBV19 with TRBJ2-7, with unresolved D. Trimming shortened V by 4 bases and J by 9 bases, and 16 bases separated the two germline ends. The CDR3 totals 13 residues. CDR1 LNHDA and CDR2 SQIVND come from the germline V gene (reference sequence). In DNA, the CDR3 is TGTGCCAGTAGTACTTCTACAGCCATACGGCAGTACTTC. Translation: CASSTSTAIRQYF.

The chain joins TRBV5-1 to TRBJ2-2; possibly TRBD2 for D (7 bases). V lost 7 bases and J lost 5, with 18 bases in between. The CDR3 has 15 amino acids. CDR1 is SGHRS and CDR2 is YFSETQ in the germline V gene. This CDR3 is CASFMGGAQTGELFF. CDR3 nucleotides: TGCGCCAGCTTCATGGGGGGGGCGCAAACCGGGGAGCTGTTTTTT.